This T cell receptor beta chain was identified in a study of T cell repertoires in cytomegalovirus infection. About the study: Recently described HLA-C-restricted plus well-studied HLA-B-restricted CMV epitopes were used. TCR beta signatures that were public indicated CMV infection and matching HLA type. Study-wide results and limits: Cumulative frequency of public TCR beta families picked out carriers of CMV plus the relevant HLA. Clonotypes of TCR beta that were HLA-C-restricted and CMV-specific dominated the ex vivo response.

Between the trimmed V and J ends, which lost 5 bases and 7 bases, there was a span of 17 bases. The CDR3 length is 14 residues. The germline V gene has CDR1 MNHEY and CDR2 SMNVEV (reference sequence). This clonotype has at least ten counts. Antigen: not known. TCRdb redid the calling of the reads with MiXCR, one entry per CDR3 protein. The sample consists of a few hundred thousand distinct CDR3 sequences, around 20% of them appearing once. This TCR came from a human donor in good health (CMV status not recorded). Some clones in this sample may be carry-over from other donors' samples. Sequenced here: cultured PBMCs, sampled from culture after CMV antigen stimulation. V gene TRBV27 combines with J gene TRBJ1-2; D perhaps matches TRBD1 (6 bases). The CDR3 DNA follows: TGTGCCAGCAGTCCCCTCTGGGGGCGGGTTGGCTACACCTTC. Its protein is CASSPLWGRVGYTF.